Detailed here is one T cell receptor (beta chain). Its antigen is undetermined. CD4+ cells were split into CD45RA+ naive and CD45RA-negative memory subsets. The data stem from a study of shared clonotypes between healthy human individuals. About the study: Donor composition was a couple of women and a few men, aged 18 to 49. Broader study findings: The low donor count limited represented genetic and exposure-history diversity.

Clones were sequenced by immunoSEQ multiplex PCR, and TCRdb holds only the in-frame ones, with some missing. The table has roughly 2.2 million clones, approximately 93% seen once. Germline V CDR1 and CDR2: SGDLS, YYNGEE. This CDR3 contains 13 residues. Trimming pared 4 bases from V and 4 bases from J, leaving 8 bases between. The chain joins TRBV9 to TRBJ2-2; D uncertain. Source material: naive CD4+ T cells from PBMCs. The subset here: CD45RA+ positively selected. The clonotype originates from a man between 18 and 29 years old in good health. Some clones in this sample may be carry-over from other donors' samples. As DNA, the CDR3 is TGTGCCAGCAGCCTAAAGCCCACCGGGGAGCTGTTTTTT. This codes for CASSLKPTGELFF.